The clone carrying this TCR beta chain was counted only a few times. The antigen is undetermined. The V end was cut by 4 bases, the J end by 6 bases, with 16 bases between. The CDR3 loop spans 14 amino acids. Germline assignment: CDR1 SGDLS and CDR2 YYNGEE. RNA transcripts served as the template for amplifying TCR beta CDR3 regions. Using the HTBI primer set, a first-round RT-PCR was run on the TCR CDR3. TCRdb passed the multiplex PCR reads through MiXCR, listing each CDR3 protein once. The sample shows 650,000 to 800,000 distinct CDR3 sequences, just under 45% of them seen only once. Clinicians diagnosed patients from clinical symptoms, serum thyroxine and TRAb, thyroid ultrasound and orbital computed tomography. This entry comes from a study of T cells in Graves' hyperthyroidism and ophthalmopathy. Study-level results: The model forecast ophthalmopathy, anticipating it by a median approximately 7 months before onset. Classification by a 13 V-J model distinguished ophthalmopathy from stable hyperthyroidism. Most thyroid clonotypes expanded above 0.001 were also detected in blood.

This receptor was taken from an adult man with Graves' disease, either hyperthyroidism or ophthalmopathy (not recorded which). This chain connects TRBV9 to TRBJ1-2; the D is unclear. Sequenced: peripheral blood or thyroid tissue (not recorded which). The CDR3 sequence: CASSLAENWDGYTF. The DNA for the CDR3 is TGTGCCAGCAGCTTAGCGGAGAATTGGGATGGCTACACCTTC.